This T cell receptor beta chain is drawn from a study of blood T cell repertoires in COVID-19. Across the whole study: Sample material is recorded as cDNA or gDNA derived from T cells, B-cell-depleted T cells, or PBMCs.

CDR3 length: 14 amino acids. Trimming cost V 2 bases and J 5 bases, with 12 bases left between them. The germline CDR1 and CDR2 sequences are MNHNS and SASEGT. Here immunoSEQ multiplex PCR was the method, and the copy in TCRdb shows in-frame clones only, minus some. The profile shows some 96,000 clones, approximately 90% of them singletons. The clonotype comes from a man between 60 and 75 years old with acute or convalescent COVID-19. Sequenced material: peripheral blood. This chain uses TRBV6-1 with TRBJ1-1; weak D call: TRBD1 (5 bases). CDR3 nucleotides: TGTGCCAGCAGTGAACTATGGGGGGATACTGAAGCTTTCTTT. This sequence encodes CASSELWGDTEAFF.